Listed here is a single TCR beta chain. Time point denoted: 2015-2016 season, 7 days after influenza vaccination. The entry originates in a study of follicular helper T cells after annual influenza vaccination. Study-wide background: After each seasonal flu vaccination, blood came on days 0, 7 and 28.

Germline V gene lookup returns CDR1 SNHLY and CDR2 FYNNEI. CDR3 length: 15 residues. Trimming shortened V by 1 base and J by 1 base, and 10 bases separated the two germline ends. Assay used: immunoSEQ multiplex PCR; TCRdb lists only in-frame clones, some missing. The data hold thousands of clones, with approximately 88% observed a single time. This specimen was CXCR5+ CD38- circulating T follicular helper cells from blood, taken 7 days after influenza vaccination. Subset in this sample: circulating Tfh, non-naive CD4+CXCR5+PD-1+ (ICOS+CD38+ or ICOS-CD38-). This chain uses TRBV2 with TRBJ1-1; D not resolved. The TCR was taken from an adult who received the influenza vaccine. The DNA of the CDR3 is TGTGCCAGCAGTGAAGGTAGCTGGGCGAACACTGAAGCTTTCTTT. It is translated as CASSEGSWANTEAFF.